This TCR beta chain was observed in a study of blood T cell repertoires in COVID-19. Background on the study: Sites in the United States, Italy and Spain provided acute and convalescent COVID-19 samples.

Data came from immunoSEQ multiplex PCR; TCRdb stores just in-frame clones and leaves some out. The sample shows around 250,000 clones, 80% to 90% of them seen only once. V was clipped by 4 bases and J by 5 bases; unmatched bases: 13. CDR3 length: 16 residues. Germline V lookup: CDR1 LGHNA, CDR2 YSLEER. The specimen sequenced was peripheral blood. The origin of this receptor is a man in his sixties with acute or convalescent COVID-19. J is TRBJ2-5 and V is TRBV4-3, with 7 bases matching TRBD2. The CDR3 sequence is CASSPGNGGLGETQYF. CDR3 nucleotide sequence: TGCGCCAGCAGCCCAGGAAACGGGGGGTTGGGGGAGACCCAGTACTTC.